This TCR beta chain was documented in a study of blood T cell repertoires in COVID-19. The overall study: Sample material is recorded as cDNA or gDNA derived from T cells, B-cell-depleted T cells, or PBMCs.

As originally analysed: Reference gene primer amplification gave estimated nucleated cell counts. The method was immunoSEQ multiplex PCR; TCRdb's version includes in-frame clones alone and lacks a portion of them. The V and J calls and clone size come from that table; D and trimming were worked out from the DNA. The sample carries about 160,000 clones, more than 75% recorded once. CDR1 is LNHDA, CDR2 SQIVND, per germline (reference sequence). The V gene lost 1 base and the J gene lost 2 bases, with 9 bases spanning the gap. The CDR3 loop spans 15 amino acids. The sequence derives from a man aged 60-69 years with active or convalescent COVID-19. V usage is TRBV19 and J usage is TRBJ1-3; D remains unclear. The material sequenced was peripheral blood. The CDR3 nucleotides are TGTGCCAGTAGTATAGTAACCGGGACTGGAAACACCATATATTTT. Amino acid sequence: CASSIVTGTGNTIYF.